The T cell receptor beta chain described here comes from a study of T-cell reconstitution after alpha-beta-depleted transplantation in children. This CDR3 is built from 16 residues. The ends were cut back, 1 base at V and 6 bases at J, with 15 bases in the middle. CDR1 and CDR2 from the germline V gene are LGHNA and YNFKEQ. Study results and limitations: Surviving recipient T cells and intrathymic progenitors accounted for some patients' high TCRbeta diversity at day 60. Most T-cell counts and diversity one year after the transplant came from T cells that were newly produced. After transplant, at about two months, alpha-beta T cells were reportedly derived from several hundred expanded graft clones.

For this clonotype: What it recognizes is unknown.

During its preparation, the TCRbeta library received unique molecular identifiers. TCRdb processed the PCR reads anew with MiXCR; each CDR3 protein has one entry. The profile shows just under 350,000 distinct CDR3 sequences, roughly 17% of them singletons. V usage is TRBV4-2 and J usage is TRBJ1-4; perhaps TRBD1 as D (5 bases). The sequence came from a male patient aged 2-15 years who had a stem cell transplant for acute lymphoblastic leukemia, so the T cells may come from the graft donor. This sample comprised PBMCs, mostly from graft donor cells, obtained 360 days after TCRalphabeta/CD19-depleted stem cell transplant. Written as DNA, the CDR3 is TGTGCCAGCAGCCAAGCTGAGCCAGGGCCCGATGAAAAACTGTTTTTT. This gives the protein CASSQAEPGPDEKLFF.